The 21 T cell receptor beta chains presented below share a single source sample, sequenced in a study of CD8 T cells in ankylosing spondylitis. TCRdb reprocessed the 5' RACE reads with MiXCR, giving one entry per CDR3 protein. The table shows roughly 160,000 distinct CDR3 sequences, with roughly 11% occurring only once. Sequencing input: blood, either unsorted or a sorted T cell fraction (not recorded which). Receptors originate from a male donor with ankylosing spondylitis or in good health (not recorded which).

The sample holds a few counts of this clonotype. The chain recombines TRBV5-1 with TRBJ2-5; 7 bases map to TRBD1. V lost 4 bases and J lost 7; bases outside the gene matches: 13. The CDR3 loop spans 15 amino acids. Germline lookup yields CDR1 SGHRS and CDR2 YFSETQ. This CDR3 reads CASSGETGTMGTQYF. In nucleotides, the CDR3 is TGCGCCAGCAGCGGAGAGACAGGGACGATGGGGACCCAGTACTTC.

This clonotype was seen ten or more times. The J gene is TRBJ2-7, the V gene TRBV11-2; D unresolved. The CDR3 extends over 20 amino acids. Per germline, CDR1 SGHAT and CDR2 FQNNGV. Between the trimmed V and J ends, which lost 4 bases and 5 bases, there was a span of 33 bases. CDR3: CASSYSSISSSFRQFHEQYF. The CDR3 DNA sequence: TGTGCCAGCAGCTACTCATCCATATCTTCAAGCTTTCGGCAGTTCCACGAGCAGTACTTC.

This clonotype has only a few counts. This chain links TRBV7-8 with TRBJ2-1; maybe TRBD1 (5 bases). V gave up 0 bases and J gave up 8 bases, with 20 bases separating them. CDR3 length: 17 amino acids. Germline assignment: CDR1 SGHVS and CDR2 FQNEAQ. The CDR3 is CASSLALLRQGHHEQFF. DNA of the CDR3: TGTGCCAGCAGCTTAGCCTTGTTGAGGCAGGGTCACCATGAGCAGTTCTTC.

This clonotype was found a few times. V is TRBV20-1 and J is TRBJ2-7, with 9 bases that match TRBD1. CDR1 is DFQATT and CDR2 is SNEGSKA in the germline V gene (reference sequence). V gave up 6 bases and J gave up 5 bases; unmatched junction bases: 11. The CDR3 contains 14 residues. The CDR3 region has the DNA TGCAGTGCCCCCGCTCGGGACAGGGTCCACGAGCAGTACTTC. It translates to CSAPARDRVHEQYF.

The rearrangement uses TRBV30 and TRBJ1-2, with 11 bases aligning to TRBD1. This CDR3 has 16 amino acids. V lost 8 bases to trimming and J lost 0 bases; unmatched junction nucleotides: 11. The V gene's germline CDR1 is GTSNPN and CDR2 SVGIG (reference sequence). The CDR3 bases are TGTGCCGGACTAACGGGACAGGGGGTCGCTAACTATGGCTACACCTTC. The encoded protein is CAGLTGQGVANYGYTF.

With respect to this clonotype: One end of the junction is discordant with germline, which a read error may explain. The chain couples TRBV9 to TRBJ2-4; 7 nucleotides line up with TRBD2. Per the germline V gene, CDR1 is SGDLS and CDR2 is YYNGEE. The CDR3 totals 17 residues. The CDR3 sequence is CTSSEGRGEETKNIQYF. The CDR3 region has the DNA TGTACCAGCAGCGAGGGGAGGGGCGAAGAAACCAAAAACATTCAGTACTTC.

This clonotype was counted many times. The CDR3 loop is CSVGASGHNEQFF. In DNA form, the CDR3 reads TGCAGCGTTGGGGCTAGCGGGCACAATGAGCAGTTCTTC. The rearrangement uses TRBV29-1 and TRBJ2-1, with 8 bases aligning to TRBD2. V was pared by 4 bases and J by 5 bases, with 4 bases of the junction left unmatched. The CDR3 runs to 13 residues. The germline gives CDR1 SQVTM, CDR2 ANQGSEA.

The V and J genes are TRBV6-1 and TRBJ2-1, with TRBD2 identical over 14 bases. Germline CDR1 and CDR2: MNHNS and SASEGT. V trimming: 5 bases; J trimming: 7 bases; junction bases outside the gene matches: 4. CDR3 length equals 15 residues. The CDR3 spells CASSTRTSGRNEQFF. The DNA for the CDR3 is TGTGCCAGCAGTACGCGGACTAGCGGGAGGAATGAGCAGTTCTTC.

This clonotype occurred a few times. The chain carries TRBV7-9 and TRBJ2-1; D uncertain. The CDR3 has 13 amino acids. V was clipped by 2 bases and J by 3 bases, with 5 bases between them. Germline assignment: CDR1 SEHNR and CDR2 FQNEAQ (reference sequence). This chain's CDR3 is CASSLPLYNEQFF. Written as DNA, the CDR3 is TGTGCCAGCAGCTTACCCCTCTACAATGAGCAGTTCTTC.

This clonotype was recorded many times. The genes are TRBV24-1 and TRBJ2-1, with D perhaps matching TRBD2 (6 bases). The CDR3 loop spans 14 amino acids. V lost 4 bases to trimming and J lost 0 bases, with 6 bases between them. CDR1 is KGHDR, CDR2 SFDVKD, per germline. CDR3 in amino acids: CATSDGGSYNEQFF. CDR3 DNA sequence: TGTGCCACCAGTGACGGGGGCTCCTACAATGAGCAGTTCTTC.

This clonotype was seen at least ten times. This chain links TRBV5-1 with TRBJ1-2; TRBD1 aligns across 8 bases. J was trimmed by 3 bases and V by 3 bases; bases with no gene match: 10. This CDR3 is 16 amino acids long. Germline values: CDR1 SGHRS, CDR2 YFSETQ. CDR3 residues: CASSSGTGVFDYGYTF. The CDR3, as DNA: TGCGCCAGCAGCTCTGGGACAGGAGTTTTCGACTATGGCTACACCTTC.

In its sample, this clonotype was seen many times. The genes are TRBV24-1 and TRBJ2-2; 7 bases are a match to TRBD1. V was pared by 5 bases and J by 3 bases, with 2 bases of the junction left unmatched. The length of the CDR3 is 14 residues. CDR1 and CDR2 (germline): KGHDR, SFDVKD. For the CDR3, the DNA is TGTGCCACCAGTGGACAGGGCTACACCGGGGAGCTGTTTTTT. Translation gives CATSGQGYTGELFF.

This clonotype was seen many times. One end of the junction is discordant with germline, which a read error may explain. The gene calls are TRBV7-6 and TRBJ2-3, with 7 positions matching TRBD2. The CDR3 has 17 amino acids. In germline, CDR1 is SGHVS, CDR2 FNYEAQ. CDR3 nucleotides: TGTGCCAGCAACTTACCGGGACTAAACTCGCCCACAGATACGCAGTATTTT. It codes for CASNLPGLNSPTDTQYF.

Many counts were recorded for this clonotype. The chain carries TRBV2 and TRBJ1-2; D is uncertain. CDR3 length: 13 amino acids. Germline loops: CDR1 SNHLY, CDR2 FYNNEI. The V end was cut by 2 bases, the J end by 5 bases, with 9 bases between. The CDR3 here is CASSERADYGYTF. The CDR3 coding sequence is TGTGCCAGCAGTGAAAGGGCTGATTATGGCTACACCTTC.

This clonotype is categorized as medium-sized. CDR3 in amino acids: CASSLGLSSYEQYF. CDR3 nucleotides: TGTGCCAGCAGCTTAGGGCTCAGCTCCTACGAGCAGTACTTC. The chain combines TRBV7-2 with TRBJ2-7; D is unclear. Germline CDR1 is SGHTA and CDR2 is FQGNSA. Trimming took off 1 base at V and 0 bases at J, with 7 bases between the two ends. CDR3 size: 14 residues.

This clonotype was seen more than once but under ten times. The chain employs TRBV27 and TRBJ2-6; 8 nucleotides agree with TRBD1. The V gene end was trimmed by 5 bases and the J gene end by 4 bases; junction bases not matched to a gene: 13. The CDR3 is 18 amino acids. Germline CDR1 MNHEY, CDR2 SMNVEV (reference sequence). The CDR3 protein is CASSPGQVPPRGANVLTF. The CDR3 nucleotides are TGTGCCAGCAGTCCGGGACAGGTTCCCCCTCGGGGGGCCAACGTCCTGACTTTC.

This clonotype was seen at least ten times. The CDR3 DNA sequence: TGTGCCAGCAGGGAAAACACCGGGGAGCTGTTTTTT. The encoded protein is CASRENTGELFF. The chain has TRBV6-5 and TRBJ2-2; D not certain. Trimming shortened V by 6 bases and J by 2 bases, and 4 bases separated the two germline ends. Germline values: CDR1 MNHEY, CDR2 SVGAGI. This CDR3 region has 12 residues.

This clonotype was detected many times. The J gene is TRBJ1-1, the V gene TRBV21-1; the table's D call, TRBD1, has no DNA check behind it. TRBV21-1 is noted as a pseudogene. The CDR3 sequence is 15 residues long. CDR3 loop: CASSKGDGDGTEAFF. The DNA for the CDR3 is TGTGCCAGCAGCAAAGGGGATGGGGACGGTACTGAAGCTTTCTTT.

This clonotype has more than one count but fewer than ten. The chain links TRBV20-1 to TRBJ1-2, with a possible D match to TRBD1 (5 bases). Germline lookup yields CDR1 DFQATT and CDR2 SNEGSKA (reference sequence). V lost 7 bases and J lost 8, with 20 bases in between. This CDR3 is 13 amino acids long. CDR3 in DNA: TGCAGTGTCGACTTTAGGGGTTTGGGAGGCTACACCTTC. Encoded protein: CSVDFRGLGGYTF.

This clonotype was recorded a few times. The rearrangement uses TRBV7-4 and TRBJ1-1, with D maybe TRBD1 (5 bases). Germline CDR1 and CDR2: SGHVT and SQSDAQ. The CDR3 runs 16 residues. V was pared by 5 bases and J by 1 base, with 17 bases between. In DNA, the CDR3 is TGTGCCAGCAGCCCGGGACGCCAGTTCCCGAACACTGAAGCTTTCTTT. Amino acids: CASSPGRQFPNTEAFF. Based on the CDR3 plus reference TRBV7-4 and TRBJ1-1, the full variable domain is GAGVSQSPRYKVAKRGRDVALRCDSISGHVTLYWYRQTLGQGSEVLTYSQSDAQRDKSGRPSGRFSAERPERSVSTLKIQRTEQGDSAVYLCASSPGRQFPNTEAFFGQGTRLTVV.

This clonotype was counted ten times or more. DNA for the CDR3: TGTGCCAGCCCTAACCCACAGGGGGGTGAAAAACTGTTTTTT. Translation gives CASPNPQGGEKLFF. The chain has TRBV6-1 and TRBJ1-4; TRBD1 matches at 8 bases. The CDR3 runs to 14 residues. The J segment lost 7 bases and the V segment lost 8 bases, leaving 9 bases of the junction unmatched. The germline CDR1 and CDR2 sequences are MNHNS and SASEGT.